Below, 32 T cell receptor beta chains from the same sample are listed, as sequenced in a study of T cells in Graves' hyperthyroidism and ophthalmopathy. Amplification of TCR beta CDR3 regions used RNA as the template. The HTBI primer set was used in a first-round RT-PCR of the TCR CDR3. Each CDR3 protein is one row after TCRdb ran MiXCR on the multiplex PCR reads. This table holds about 210,000 distinct CDR3 sequences, about 16% found once. Sequences were obtained from blood. The source is a man aged 35-49 years with Graves' hyperthyroidism.

This chain connects TRBV20-1 to TRBJ1-6; D is unresolved. The CDR3 is 17 amino acids. The V end lost 1 base, the J end lost 3 bases, and 16 bases lay between the germline ends. Germline V gives CDR1 DFQATT, CDR2 SNEGSKA (reference sequence). The CDR3 reads CSARVSTEIHYNSPLHF. In DNA form, the CDR3 reads TGCAGTGCTAGAGTTAGTACAGAAATACACTATAATTCACCCCTCCACTTT.

As concerns this clonotype: A read error may be the cause here, since a much bigger clone is one base away. The chain has TRBV3-1 and TRBJ1-4; 8 bases line up with TRBD1. The CDR3 sequence is 14 residues long. Germline V gene sequence: CDR1 LGHDT, CDR2 YNNKEL (reference sequence). CDR3 residues: CTSSQQGANEKLFF. The CDR3 DNA reads as TGTACCAGCAGCCAACAGGGGGCTAATGAAAAACTGTTTTTT.

The chain employs TRBV29-1 and TRBJ2-5, with D tentatively TRBD1 (5 bases). This CDR3 has 9 amino acids. Trimming stripped 7 bases from V and 14 bases from J, with 14 bases between. CDR1 and CDR2 (germline): SQVTM, ANQGSEA. The CDR3 nucleotides read TGCAGCGCTGGGCAGGGCCCATACTTC. Translating gives CSAGQGPYF.

This clonotype was seen a single time. The V gene is TRBV29-1, the J gene TRBJ2-7, with D maybe TRBD1 (7 bases). Germline V gene lookup returns CDR1 SQVTM and CDR2 ANQGSEA. The CDR3 consists of 14 residues. V lost 4 bases and J 3 bases, leaving 16 bases between the germline ends. The CDR3 loop is CSVVPGAGGYEQYF. The CDR3 bases are TGCAGCGTTGTCCCGGGGGCAGGGGGCTACGAGCAGTACTTC.

This chain connects TRBV28 to TRBJ1-4; no reliable D call. Germline V lookup: CDR1 MDHEN, CDR2 SYDVKM. The CDR3 contains 13 residues. V lost 5 bases, J lost 8 bases, and 12 bases lay in between. The CDR3 sequence is CASSQNTGEKLFF. DNA of the CDR3: TGTGCCAGCAGTCAAAACACCGGGGAAAAACTGTTTTTT.

Comment on this clonotype: The germline gene is not matched at one end of the junction; a read error may be the cause. The gene calls are TRBV28 and TRBJ2-3; D is possibly TRBD1 or TRBD2 (5 bases each). This CDR3 has 13 residues. In germline, CDR1 is MDHEN, CDR2 SYDVKM. The CDR3 sequence is CASIPWGSDAQYF. The CDR3 nucleotides read TGTGCCAGCATCCCCTGGGGGTCAGATGCGCAGTATTTT.

This clonotype was counted ten times or more. V gene TRBV6-6 combines with J gene TRBJ2-1; D is uncertain. Germline V lookup: CDR1 MNHNY, CDR2 SVGAGI (reference sequence). Trimming removed 0 bases from V and 0 bases from J, with 9 bases in between. This CDR3 has 16 amino acids. For the CDR3, the DNA is TGTGCCAGCAGTTACTCAGGGCGGAGCTCCTACAATGAGCAGTTCTTC. Translating it yields CASSYSGRSSYNEQFF.

This clonotype has ten or more counts. The chain employs TRBV20-1 and TRBJ2-5; D might be TRBD2 (6 bases). Germline V CDR1 and CDR2: DFQATT, SNEGSKA (reference sequence). V shed 3 bases and J shed 5 bases, with 10 bases lying between them. The CDR3 has 12 residues. The CDR3 DNA follows: TGCAGTGCTAGCGTCCGGGGGGAGACCCAGTACTTC. Encoded protein: CSASVRGETQYF.

This clonotype was counted only a few times. V is TRBV12-3 or TRBV12-4 and J is TRBJ1-5, with unresolved D. V lost 2 bases and J 2 bases, leaving 4 bases between the germline ends. The CDR3 extends over 13 amino acids. The CDR3 protein is CASSLRGNQPQHF. The DNA for the CDR3 is TGTGCCAGCAGTTTAAGGGGCAATCAGCCCCAGCATTTT.

At least ten counts were recorded for this clonotype. This chain links TRBV9 with TRBJ2-3; TRBD2 matches at 11 bases. Germline V gene sequence: CDR1 SGDLS, CDR2 YYNGEE. This CDR3 is 17 amino acids long. V was pared by 0 bases and J by 3 bases, with 6 bases of the junction left unmatched. CDR3 region: CASSVELAGGRTDTQYF. CDR3 nucleotides: TGTGCCAGCAGCGTAGAGCTAGCGGGGGGCAGGACAGATACGCAGTATTTT.

There are a few counts of this clonotype. The V call is TRBV4-3, the J call TRBJ1-4; D is ambiguous. CDR3 length equals 13 residues. Germline CDR1 reads LGHNA; CDR2 reads YSLEER. Trimming took 0 bases from V and 10 from J, leaving 9 bases between them. In nucleotides, the CDR3 is TGCGCCAGCAGCCAAGACCCTGGAGGAAAACTGTTTTTT. This codes for CASSQDPGGKLFF.

The genes are TRBV20-1 and TRBJ2-1, with unresolved D. The CDR3 runs 13 residues. Germline V gene sequence: CDR1 DFQATT, CDR2 SNEGSKA (reference sequence). V gave up 5 bases and J gave up 4 bases, with 12 bases separating them. The CDR3 region has the DNA TGCAGTGCTTGGTCCGGTTATTACAATGAGCAGTTCTTC. Amino acid sequence: CSAWSGYYNEQFF.

The V call is TRBV4-2, the J call TRBJ1-2; maybe TRBD1 (6 bases). V dropped 4 bases and J dropped 6 bases, with 9 bases sitting between them. This CDR3 has 12 amino acids. CDR1 and CDR2 (germline): LGHNA, YNFKEQ. The CDR3 here is CASSLHRDGYTF. The CDR3 DNA is TGTGCCAGCAGCCTGCACAGGGATGGCTACACCTTC.

This clonotype showed up many times. The chain is built from TRBV28 and TRBJ1-6, with a weak D call TRBD1 (5 bases). In germline, CDR1 is MDHEN, CDR2 SYDVKM. The germline V and J ends were trimmed by 5 bases and 0 bases, with 17 bases remaining between them. The length of the CDR3 is 18 residues. The CDR3 spells CASSPRAGRASYNSPLHF. CDR3 in DNA: TGTGCCAGCAGTCCCCGGGCAGGGAGAGCCTCCTATAATTCACCCCTCCACTTT.

This clonotype has at least ten counts. V gene TRBV24-1 combines with J gene TRBJ1-5, with a weak D call TRBD1 (6 bases). The V and J ends lost 6 bases and 2 bases respectively, with 10 bases between them. CDR3 length: 14 amino acids. The germline V gene encodes CDR1 KGHDR and CDR2 SFDVKD. The CDR3 coding sequence is TGTGCCACCAGTTCAAACAGGGGCAATCAGCCCCAGCATTTT. This encodes CATSSNRGNQPQHF.

A note on this clonotype: A much larger clone lies one base from this, so it may be a read error. This chain links TRBV2 with TRBJ1-5; the D gene is possibly TRBD1 (5 bases). CDR3 length: 13 amino acids. Germline V gene lookup returns CDR1 SNHLY and CDR2 FYNNEI. The CDR3 loop reads CTFQDKNNQPQHF. In DNA, the CDR3 is TGTACCTTTCAGGACAAAAACAATCAGCCCCAGCATTTT. The complete variable domain, with remaining parts taken from reference TRBV2 and TRBJ1-5, reads EPEVTQTPSHQVTQMGQEVILRCVPISNHLYFYWYRQILGQKVEFLVSFYNNEISEKSEIFDDQFSVERPDGSNFTLKIRSTKLEDSAMYFCTFQDKNNQPQHFGDGTRLSIL.

This clonotype has just one count. The rearrangement joins TRBV12-3 or TRBV12-4 to TRBJ2-7, with TRBD1 matching 7 bases. The CDR3 is 14 residues long. V lost 7 bases, J lost 5 bases, and 11 bases stayed unmatched. This CDR3 is CASKPRDRAHEQYF. The CDR3 bases are TGTGCCAGCAAACCACGCGACAGGGCCCACGAGCAGTACTTC.

In its sample, this clonotype was seen many times. V usage is TRBV6-2 or TRBV6-3 and J usage is TRBJ2-7, with 10 bases identical to TRBD1. CDR3 size: 14 residues. Trimming removed 6 bases from V and 2 bases from J; junction bases left unmatched: 4. CDR1 and CDR2 (germline): MNHEY, SVGEGT. CDR3 amino acids: CASRKGTGAYEQYF. CDR3 sequence (DNA): TGTGCCAGCAGAAAGGGGACAGGGGCCTACGAGCAGTACTTC.

The rearrangement links TRBV18 to TRBJ1-4; 9 bases agree with TRBD1. CDR1 is KGHSH and CDR2 is LQKENI in the germline V gene. This CDR3 spans 14 amino acids. V dropped 4 bases and J dropped 6; count of bases not matched to a gene: 3. The chain's CDR3 is CASSRTGAHEKLFF. CDR3 DNA: TGTGCCAGCTCACGGACAGGGGCGCATGAAAAACTGTTTTTT.

Here the CDR3 DNA reads TGTGCCAGCAGTTCCCCAGACAGCATTAGCAATCAGCCCCAGCATTTT. This codes for CASSSPDSISNQPQHF. The V and J genes are TRBV6-1 and TRBJ1-5; perhaps TRBD1 as D (5 bases). This CDR3 contains 16 residues. V gave up 5 bases and J gave up 0 bases, with 14 bases separating them. The germline CDR1 and CDR2 sequences are MNHNS and SASEGT.

This chain uses TRBV27 with TRBJ2-1, with D perhaps TRBD2 (6 bases). The V end was cut by 6 bases, the J end by 5 bases, with 14 bases between. The CDR3 length is 14 residues. Germline CDR1 and CDR2: MNHEY and SMNVEV (reference sequence). CDR3: CASRGGTTDNEQFF. CDR3 DNA: TGTGCCAGCAGGGGGGGAACGACAGACAATGAGCAGTTCTTC.

This clonotype has just a few counts. A much larger clone differs from this one at a single base, so this may be a read error. The chain carries TRBV2 and TRBJ1-1; D uncertain. Looked up from germline, CDR1 is SNHLY and CDR2 is FYNNEI. The CDR3 loop spans 13 amino acids. This CDR3 is CASSETRNAEAFF. DNA for the CDR3: TGTGCCAGCAGTGAAACAAGGAACGCTGAAGCTTTCTTT.

This clonotype has more than one count but fewer than ten. V usage is TRBV5-6 and J usage is TRBJ2-2; D assignment may be TRBD1 or TRBD2 (5 bases each). Germline V gene data show CDR1 as SGHDT and CDR2 as YYEEEE. V lost 5 bases, J lost 1 base, and 24 bases lay in between. The CDR3 length is 19 residues. The CDR3 nucleotides read TGTGCCAGCAGTCCGCCTCCGGGACGGAGATCCGGGAACACCGGGGAGCTGTTTTTT. Translation gives CASSPPPGRRSGNTGELFF.

This clonotype was counted ten times or more. The rearrangement joins TRBV5-1 to TRBJ2-7; TRBD1 is a possible D gene (5 bases). Germline-derived CDR1 and CDR2 are SGHRS and YFSETQ. V dropped 2 bases and J dropped 0 bases, with 15 bases sitting between them. The CDR3 is made up of 16 amino acids. DNA of the CDR3: TGCGCCAGCAGCTTCGACTCGACAGCCCTCTCCTACGAGCAGTACTTC. Its protein is CASSFDSTALSYEQYF.

This clonotype was detected ten times or more. The V gene is TRBV15, the J gene TRBJ2-7, with D maybe TRBD2 (5 bases). The CDR3 runs to 12 residues. Trimming left V 5 bases short and J 6 bases short, with 11 bases between. Germline loops: CDR1 LNHNV, CDR2 YYDKDF (reference sequence). The CDR3 nucleotides are TGTGCCACCAGCGCTAGCCTAGCCGAGCAGTACTTC. This sequence encodes CATSASLAEQYF.

The chain couples TRBV5-1 to TRBJ2-7; 9 bases fit TRBD1. Germline V gene sequence: CDR1 SGHRS, CDR2 YFSETQ. The CDR3 loop spans 16 amino acids. V dropped 4 bases and J dropped 0; count of bases not matched to a gene: 8. The CDR3, as DNA: TGCGCCAGCAGCCGATCCGGGACAGGGAGCTCCTACGAGCAGTACTTC. This encodes CASSRSGTGSSYEQYF.

This clonotype was counted a few times. V is TRBV28 and J is TRBJ1-1; 9 positions agree with TRBD1. V lost 6 bases and J lost 3; bases outside the gene matches: 8. Looked up from germline, CDR1 is MDHEN and CDR2 is SYDVKM. The CDR3 is made up of 15 amino acids. This CDR3 is CASSTGTGMDTEAFF. The CDR3 nucleotides read TGTGCCAGCAGCACTGGGACAGGGATGGACACTGAAGCTTTCTTT.

This clonotype was detected many times. The gene calls are TRBV7-8 and TRBJ2-7; TRBD1 aligns across 7 bases. CDR3 length: 15 amino acids. Germline loops: CDR1 SGHVS, CDR2 FQNEAQ. V shed 5 bases and J 2 bases; nucleotides not matched to a gene: 9. The CDR3 loop is CASSPGTVVTYEQYF. CDR3 nucleotides: TGTGCCAGCAGCCCCGGGACAGTCGTGACCTACGAGCAGTACTTC.

This clonotype has a count of ten or more. The chain couples TRBV20-1 to TRBJ2-3; tentatively, D is TRBD2 (6 bases). Germline values: CDR1 DFQATT, CDR2 SNEGSKA (reference sequence). Trimming removed 0 bases at V and 2 bases at J, with 12 bases between. The CDR3 runs to 15 residues. The CDR3 region is CSARDGRGDTDTQYF. The CDR3 nucleotides read TGCAGTGCTAGAGATGGGCGCGGGGACACAGATACGCAGTATTTT.

This clonotype occurred many times. V gene TRBV7-8 combines with J gene TRBJ1-4, with a possible D match to TRBD1 (5 bases). The germline V gene has CDR1 SGHVS and CDR2 FQNEAQ. The CDR3 is 14 amino acids. Trimming left V 2 bases short and J 2 bases short, with 6 bases between. CDR3 residues: CASSLRGTNEKLFF. CDR3 in DNA: TGTGCCAGCAGCTTACGGGGGACTAATGAAAAACTGTTTTTT.

There are many counts of this clonotype. V is TRBV2 and J is TRBJ1-2; weak D call: TRBD1 (5 bases). V lost 3 bases and J 4 bases, leaving 9 bases between the germline ends. This CDR3 contains 13 residues. CDR1 is SNHLY, CDR2 FYNNEI, per germline. The CDR3 sequence is CASSELGLYGYTF. The CDR3 nucleotides are TGTGCCAGCAGTGAGTTGGGGCTCTATGGCTACACCTTC.

This rearrangement joins TRBV11-3 to TRBJ2-1; D is tentatively TRBD1 or TRBD2 (6 bases each). V was trimmed by 3 bases and J by 6 bases, leaving 18 bases between them. The V gene's germline CDR1 is SGHNT and CDR2 YENEEA. This CDR3 is 16 amino acids long. CDR3 coding DNA: TGTGCCAGCAGCTTGGCTTGGGGGCGGGAACCCAATGAGCAGTTCTTC. Translation: CASSLAWGREPNEQFF.